These 32 T cell receptor beta chains were sequenced from one sample in a study of T cells after yellow fever vaccination. TCRdb called the 5' RACE reads again in MiXCR, with one record for every CDR3 protein. The repertoire holds approximately 330,000 distinct CDR3 sequences, with around 13% as singletons. The source was CD4+ T cells sorted from PBMCs, collected 15 days after the yellow fever booster vaccination. The receptors originated from a young man who received the YFV17D yellow fever vaccine.

CDR3 nucleotide sequence: TGTGCCAGCAGCCCGGGGACTGGGGCGGAGACCCAGTACTTC. Amino acids: CASSPGTGAETQYF. The rearrangement links TRBV7-7 to TRBJ2-5; possible D gene TRBD2, 6 bases. The CDR3 is made up of 14 amino acids. CDR1 SSHAT and CDR2 FNYEAQ come from the germline V gene (reference sequence). The ends were cut back, 5 bases at V and 5 bases at J, with 15 bases in the middle.

This clonotype has more than one count but fewer than ten. This may come from a read error, since a much larger clone is one base off. The J gene is TRBJ1-5, the V gene TRBV2, with D possibly being TRBD1 (5 bases). The CDR3 extends over 14 amino acids. Germline CDR1 and CDR2: SNHLY and FYNNEI. V dropped 4 bases and J dropped 8 bases, with 15 bases sitting between them. The CDR3 loop is CASSATGNDKPQHF. The CDR3 region has the DNA TGTGCCAGCAGTGCTACAGGAAATGATAAGCCCCAGCATTTT.

The CDR3 DNA sequence: TGTGCCACCAGCAGAGTAGTTGGAGGGTTGGAAAATACGCAGTATTTT. Its translation: CATSRVVGGLENTQYF. This chain links TRBV15 with TRBJ2-3; a possible D gene is TRBD2 (6 bases). V lost 1 base to trimming and J lost 7 bases, with 18 bases between them. Germline-derived CDR1 and CDR2 are LNHNV and YYDKDF (reference sequence). The CDR3 has 16 amino acids.

The chain is built from TRBV21-1 and TRBJ2-2; the table's D call, TRBD1, was not checked against the DNA. TRBV21-1 is a pseudogene. The CDR3 has 16 amino acids. In DNA, the CDR3 is TGTGCCAGCAGCACCGACAGGGGAGATTACACCGGGGAGCTGTTTTTT. It is translated as CASSTDRGDYTGELFF.

This clonotype came up a few times. With a much larger clone just one base away, this may be a read error. The genes are TRBV2 and TRBJ2-5; D ambiguous. This CDR3 spans 12 amino acids. The germline gives CDR1 SNHLY, CDR2 FYNNEI. Trimming removed 6 bases at V and 2 bases at J, with 7 bases between. CDR3 coding DNA: TGTGCCAGCAGGAAAGTTCAAGAGACCCAGTACTTC. It is translated as CASRKVQETQYF.

The rearrangement uses TRBV7-2 and TRBJ2-3; the D is unclear. V was clipped by 7 bases and J by 0 bases, with 8 bases between them. In germline, CDR1 is SGHTA, CDR2 FQGNSA. There are 13 residues in the CDR3. In nucleotides, the CDR3 is TGTGCCAGCACCGTACGGAGCACAGATACGCAGTATTTT. Translating gives CASTVRSTDTQYF.

This chain links TRBV20-1 with TRBJ1-2; D unresolved. The ends were cut back, 1 base at V and 9 bases at J, with 12 bases in the middle. The CDR3 is made up of 12 amino acids. CDR1 and CDR2 (germline): DFQATT, SNEGSKA (reference sequence). CDR3 sequence (DNA): TGCAGTGCTAGAGTCGGTGGGTTTCGCTACACCTTC. Translated, it gives CSARVGGFRYTF.

This clonotype was observed a handful of times. V and J are TRBV6-5 and TRBJ1-1; no firm D call. The CDR3 loop spans 14 amino acids. The germline V gene encodes CDR1 MNHEY and CDR2 SVGAGI. Trimming stripped 6 bases from V and 2 bases from J, with 13 bases between. CDR3 amino acids: CASRFTGVNTEAFF. For the CDR3, the DNA is TGTGCCAGCAGGTTCACCGGGGTCAACACTGAAGCTTTCTTT.

The genes are TRBV20-1 and TRBJ1-2; unclear D gene. V was trimmed by 0 bases and J by 8 bases, leaving 10 bases between them. This CDR3 has 12 residues. Germline V gene sequence: CDR1 DFQATT, CDR2 SNEGSKA (reference sequence). Written as DNA, the CDR3 is TGCAGTGCTAGAGATCTGTCCTTAGGCTACACCTTC. Translated, it gives CSARDLSLGYTF.

The V and J genes are TRBV7-6 and TRBJ2-7; a possible D gene is TRBD1 (6 bases). The CDR3 covers 15 residues. Germline CDR1 SGHVS, CDR2 FNYEAQ. Trimming took 4 bases from V and 2 from J, leaving 15 bases between them. The CDR3 protein is CASSSTDGQPYEQYF. The CDR3 nucleotides read TGTGCCAGCAGCTCGACCGACGGACAGCCCTACGAGCAGTACTTC.

This clonotype was counted only a few times. This chain joins TRBV3-1 and TRBJ2-7; the D is unclear. Germline V gene data show CDR1 as LGHDT and CDR2 as YNNKEL (reference sequence). V gave up 1 base and J gave up 6 bases, with 7 bases separating them. This CDR3 is built from 12 residues. The CDR3, as DNA: TGTGCCAGCAGCCAAGCTAACAGCGAGCAGTACTTC. The encoded protein is CASSQANSEQYF.

This clonotype was recorded at least ten times. The CDR3 nucleotides read TGTGCCAGCAGCCTGGGGACAGTCTCCTACGAGCAGTACTTC. Translated, it gives CASSLGTVSYEQYF. This chain uses TRBV3-1 with TRBJ2-7; 7 nucleotides align to TRBD1. The CDR3 loop spans 14 amino acids. The junction had 3 bases not matched to a gene; V was cut back by 4 bases and J by 0 bases. Germline V gives CDR1 LGHDT, CDR2 YNNKEL (reference sequence).

V usage is TRBV9 and J usage is TRBJ2-5; possibly TRBD2 for D (5 bases). This CDR3 is 15 amino acids long. In germline, CDR1 is SGDLS, CDR2 YYNGEE. With 0 bases removed from V and 4 bases from J, the gap between germline ends came to 13 bases. This chain's CDR3 is CASSVEWGAGETQYF. For the CDR3, the DNA is TGTGCCAGCAGCGTAGAGTGGGGTGCGGGAGAGACCCAGTACTTC.

This chain connects TRBV20-1 to TRBJ2-6, with D hard to call. V gave up 1 base and J gave up 0 bases, with 7 bases separating them. Germline assignment: CDR1 DFQATT and CDR2 SNEGSKA (reference sequence). This CDR3 spans 15 amino acids. CDR3 coding DNA: TGCAGTGCTAGAGCCAGAAGCTCTGGGGCCAACGTCCTGACTTTC. It translates to CSARARSSGANVLTF.

V usage is TRBV4-3 and J usage is TRBJ2-5; 10 bases align to TRBD1. The V gene's germline CDR1 is LGHNA and CDR2 YSLEER. V gave up 3 bases and J gave up 6 bases; unmatched junction bases: 4. The CDR3 runs to 14 residues. In DNA form, the CDR3 reads TGCGCCAGCAGCCAGGGGGACAGGGGACAGACCCAGTACTTC. Translating gives CASSQGDRGQTQYF.

This clonotype showed up just a few times. The gene calls are TRBV27 and TRBJ1-5; 9 bases line up with TRBD1. V lost 4 bases, J lost 6 bases, and 4 bases stayed unmatched. The CDR3 runs to 14 residues. Looked up from germline, CDR1 is MNHEY and CDR2 is SMNVEV (reference sequence). The DNA for the CDR3 is TGTGCCAGCAGTTCGGGACAGGGACTTCAGCCCCAGCATTTT. Translating gives CASSSGQGLQPQHF.

The chain is built from TRBV14 and TRBJ1-1, with D possibly TRBD1 on 6 matching bases. Germline CDR1 reads SGHDN; CDR2 reads FVKESK. There are 15 residues in the CDR3. Trimming removed 4 bases from V and 3 bases from J, with 15 bases in between. CDR3 sequence: CASSPTQGRDTEAFF. CDR3 bases: TGTGCCAGCAGCCCAACACAGGGTCGGGACACTGAAGCTTTCTTT.

The J gene is TRBJ1-1, the V gene TRBV28; D perhaps matches TRBD1 (6 bases). The CDR3 is made up of 15 amino acids. CDR1 is MDHEN, CDR2 SYDVKM, per germline. Trimming pared 6 bases from V and 8 bases from J, leaving 22 bases between. CDR3 in DNA: TGTGCCAGCAGAAGTCTTAAGGGGGGGCGCGGGGAAGCTTTCTTT. Translating gives CASRSLKGGRGEAFF.

This chain connects TRBV30 to TRBJ2-1; no clear D gene. CDR1 is GTSNPN, CDR2 SVGIG, per germline (reference sequence). CDR3 length: 14 amino acids. V shed 4 bases and J shed 7 bases, with 17 bases lying between them. In DNA, the CDR3 is TGTGCCTGGAAGCCGCTCCGAATAGCTAATGAGCAGTTCTTC. This sequence encodes CAWKPLRIANEQFF.

V is TRBV7-2 and J is TRBJ2-1; the D gene is possibly TRBD2 (7 bases). The CDR3 is 15 amino acids. Germline V gene lookup returns CDR1 SGHTA and CDR2 FQGNSA. V was cut by 7 bases and J by 2 bases, with 15 bases left in between. The CDR3 sequence: CASTGGGSTYNEQFF. CDR3 bases: TGTGCCAGCACTGGCGGGGGCTCTACCTACAATGAGCAGTTCTTC. Drawing the rest from reference TRBV7-2 and TRBJ2-1, the complete variable domain is GAGVSQSPSNKVTEKGKDVELRCDPISGHTALYWYRQSLGQGLEFLIYFQGNSAPDKSGLPSDRFSAERTGGSVSTLTIQRTQQEDSAVYLCASTGGGSTYNEQFFGPGTRLTVL.

The rearrangement joins TRBV30 to TRBJ2-5, with a weak D call TRBD2 (6 bases). The CDR3 runs to 16 residues. In germline, CDR1 is GTSNPN, CDR2 SVGIG (reference sequence). The V gene lost 3 bases and the J gene lost 1 base, with 18 bases spanning the gap. The CDR3: CAWSELMEGRQETQYF. CDR3 DNA sequence: TGTGCCTGGAGCGAGTTAATGGAGGGGCGCCAAGAGACCCAGTACTTC. Combining the CDR3 with reference TRBV30 and TRBJ2-5 gives the whole variable domain SQTIHQWPATLVQPVGSPLSLECTVEGTSNPNLYWYRQAAGRGLQLLFYSVGIGQISSEVPQNLSASRPQDRQFILSSKKLLLSDSGFYLCAWSELMEGRQETQYFGPGTRLLVL.

V usage is TRBV7-8 and J usage is TRBJ1-6; D is ambiguous. The CDR3 totals 13 residues. With 4 bases removed from V and 10 bases from J, the gap between germline ends came to 11 bases. Germline CDR1 reads SGHVS; CDR2 reads FQNEAQ. For the CDR3, the DNA is TGTGCCAGCAGCTCGTTACCGGCATCACCCCTCCACTTT. Translation: CASSSLPASPLHF.

This clonotype was observed a few times. The gene calls are TRBV5-6 and TRBJ1-4; D is possibly TRBD1 (6 bases). V was shortened by 4 bases and J by 8 bases, with 9 bases between the two germline ends. Germline V lookup: CDR1 SGHDT, CDR2 YYEEEE. The CDR3 sequence is 12 residues long. The CDR3 here is CASSQGLEKLFF. The CDR3, as DNA: TGTGCCAGCAGCCAGGGGTTAGAAAAACTGTTTTTT.

The table lists this clonotype with a count of one. The chain joins TRBV20-1 to TRBJ2-3, with D tentatively TRBD1 or TRBD2 (6 bases each). V lost 3 bases, J lost 2 bases, and 12 bases lay in between. This CDR3 region has 14 residues. Germline V gene lookup returns CDR1 DFQATT and CDR2 SNEGSKA (reference sequence). The CDR3 region is CSARRGGTTDTQYF. DNA of the CDR3: TGCAGTGCTAGGCGAGGGGGGACCACAGATACGCAGTATTTT.

The chain combines TRBV4-1 with TRBJ1-4, with D possibly matching TRBD1 (6 bases). V lost 3 bases and J 8 bases, leaving 16 bases between the germline ends. CDR3 size: 15 residues. Germline-derived CDR1 and CDR2 are MGHRA and YSYEKL. CDR3 nucleotide sequence: TGCGCCAGCAGCCAGCCGACAAGGGGGGAAGAAAAACTGTTTTTT. Translating it yields CASSQPTRGEEKLFF.

There are a few counts of this clonotype. The rearrangement uses TRBV3-1 and TRBJ2-2; D is uncertain. This CDR3 comprises 14 residues. Germline V lookup: CDR1 LGHDT, CDR2 YNNKEL (reference sequence). V was clipped by 0 bases and J by 5 bases, with 7 bases between them. The CDR3 region has the DNA TGTGCCAGCAGCCAAGATGGCCCGACCGGGGAGCTGTTTTTT. As protein: CASSQDGPTGELFF.

This clonotype was counted only a few times. The chain is built from TRBV5-1 and TRBJ1-1; D is perhaps TRBD1 (6 bases). Germline CDR1 is SGHRS and CDR2 is YFSETQ. The CDR3 is made up of 16 amino acids. Trimming shortened V by 0 bases and J by 3 bases, and 15 bases separated the two germline ends. CDR3 nucleotides: TGCGCCAGCAGCTTGGCCTCGGGGGCGGCTGACACTGAAGCTTTCTTT. Translating gives CASSLASGAADTEAFF.

The table lists this clonotype with a few counts. V and J are TRBV7-6 and TRBJ2-7, with D possibly being TRBD1 (6 bases). The CDR3 has 13 residues. Trimming cost V 4 bases and J 3 bases, with 10 bases left between them. Germline V gene data show CDR1 as SGHVS and CDR2 as FNYEAQ. The DNA of the CDR3 is TGTGCCAGCAGCTCATACAGGGACTACGAGCAGTACTTC. Translated, it gives CASSSYRDYEQYF.

This clonotype was detected only a few times. The J gene is TRBJ2-2, the V gene TRBV9; weak D call: TRBD2 (5 bases). Germline V gene lookup returns CDR1 SGDLS and CDR2 YYNGEE. The CDR3 loop spans 13 amino acids. Trimming cost V 6 bases and J 4 bases, with 10 bases left between them. The CDR3 coding sequence is TGTGCCAGCAACCGGGGTCCCACCGGGGAGCTGTTTTTT. This gives the protein CASNRGPTGELFF.

This clonotype has at least ten counts. This chain uses TRBV18 with TRBJ2-1; 10 nucleotides match TRBD2. The V segment lost 1 base and the J segment 2 bases; nucleotides outside the gene matches: 2. CDR1 is KGHSH, CDR2 LQKENI, per germline. The CDR3 extends over 16 amino acids. As DNA, the CDR3 is TGTGCCAGCTCACCACTGAGCGGGGGGGCCTACAATGAGCAGTTCTTC. Amino acid sequence: CASSPLSGGAYNEQFF.

The table lists this clonotype with a few counts. The J gene is TRBJ1-1, the V gene TRBV7-9, with D unresolved. Between the trimmed V and J ends, which lost 4 bases and 8 bases, there was a span of 8 bases. This CDR3 region has 11 residues. The germline V gene encodes CDR1 SEHNR and CDR2 FQNEAQ (reference sequence). The CDR3 loop reads CASSSSPEAFF. CDR3 DNA sequence: TGTGCCAGCAGCTCAAGCCCCGAAGCTTTCTTT.

This clonotype was seen ten or more times. This chain joins TRBV28 and TRBJ2-3; 7 bases are shared with TRBD2. CDR3 length: 17 amino acids. V lost 0 bases, J lost 2 bases, and 8 bases stayed unmatched. CDR1 and CDR2 from the germline V gene are MDHEN and SYDVKM. In DNA form, the CDR3 reads TGTGCCAGCAGTTTATGGAGGCCTAGCGGAGACACAGATACGCAGTATTTT. Protein sequence: CASSLWRPSGDTDTQYF.